The next 32 T cell receptor beta chains were all read from a single sample in a study of T-cell memory formation after mild COVID-19. TCRdb called the 5' RACE reads again in MiXCR, with one record for every CDR3 protein. Here the sample spans about 150,000 distinct CDR3 sequences, around 30% being singletons. Source material: PBMCs or a T cell subset sorted from them (not recorded which). The receptors originated from an adult woman who had mild COVID-19 (a few samples of this study predate the infection). Cell type and time point are not known.

In its sample, this clonotype was seen a few times. This chain links TRBV6-5 with TRBJ2-3; 11 bases are a match to TRBD1. The CDR3 has 15 residues. Germline CDR1 is MNHEY and CDR2 is SVGAGI. V was clipped by 4 bases and J by 4 bases; unmatched bases: 4. The CDR3 loop is CASSFGQGAADTQYF. The CDR3 DNA reads TGTGCCAGCAGTTTCGGACAGGGGGCCGCAGATACGCAGTATTTT.

This CDR3 is CSVGVFYGYTF. In nucleotides, the CDR3 is TGCAGCGTTGGAGTATTCTATGGCTACACCTTC. This chain links TRBV29-1 with TRBJ1-2; D is undetermined. Trimming removed 4 bases at V and 4 bases at J, with 7 bases between. The length of the CDR3 is 11 residues. Germline CDR1 and CDR2: SQVTM and ANQGSEA.

This clonotype was seen a single time. V is TRBV5-5 and J is TRBJ2-1, with 7 bases aligning to TRBD1. The ends lost 0 bases at V and 0 bases at J; junction bases unmatched: 0. CDR3 length equals 15 residues. Germline CDR1 and CDR2: SGHKS and YYEKEE (reference sequence). DNA for the CDR3: TGTGCCAGCAGCTTGGGGACAGGCTCCTACAATGAGCAGTTCTTC. It encodes CASSLGTGSYNEQFF. The entire variable domain, with the rest obtained from reference TRBV5-5 and TRBJ2-1, is as follows: DAGVTQSPTHLIKTRGQQVTLRCSPISGHKSVSWYQQVLGQGPQFIFQYYEKEERGRGNFPDRFSARQFPNYSSELNVNALLLGDSALYLCASSLGTGSYNEQFFGPGTRLTVL.

This clonotype turned up a few times. V usage is TRBV29-1 and J usage is TRBJ2-4; possible D gene TRBD1, 6 bases. Germline assignment: CDR1 SQVTM and CDR2 ANQGSEA. The CDR3 runs 12 residues. The V end lost 7 bases, the J end lost 1 base, and 8 bases lay between the germline ends. The CDR3 is CSGGQAKNIQYF. Here the CDR3 DNA reads TGCAGCGGAGGACAGGCCAAAAACATTCAGTACTTC. Together with reference TRBV29-1 and TRBJ2-4, the CDR3 gives the full variable domain: SAVISQKPSRDICQRGTSLTIQCQVDSQVTMMFWYRQQPGQSLTLIATANQGSEATYESGFVIDKFPISRPNLTFSTLTVSNMSPEDSSIYLCSGGQAKNIQYFGAGTRLSVL.

The chain joins TRBV15 to TRBJ2-5, with TRBD1 as a possible D gene (6 bases). V lost 1 base, J lost 4 bases, and 10 bases lay in between. CDR3 length: 14 residues. Germline CDR1 LNHNV, CDR2 YYDKDF (reference sequence). CDR3 nucleotide sequence: TGTGCCACCAGCAGAGGAGGGACACCAGAGACCCAGTACTTC. It is translated as CATSRGGTPETQYF.

This clonotype was found a few times. The chain has TRBV7-7 and TRBJ2-3; maybe TRBD1 (5 bases). The V gene lost 6 bases and the J gene lost 0 bases, with 13 bases spanning the gap. Germline CDR1 SSHAT, CDR2 FNYEAQ (reference sequence). The CDR3 consists of 15 residues. In nucleotides, the CDR3 is TGTGCCAGCAGTGGCAGGGTGAATAGCACAGATACGCAGTATTTT. It yields the protein CASSGRVNSTDTQYF.

The chain combines TRBV4-2 with TRBJ2-3; no definite D call. CDR1 LGHNA and CDR2 YNFKEQ come from the germline V gene. V was trimmed by 1 base and J by 4 bases, leaving 6 bases between them. The CDR3 has 13 residues. This chain's CDR3 is CASSQVWSDTQYF. Here the CDR3 DNA reads TGTGCCAGCAGCCAAGTCTGGTCAGATACGCAGTATTTT.

In DNA, the CDR3 is TGTGCCTGGAGGAGGCAGGGTGATCAGCCCCAGCATTTT. It specifies CAWRRQGDQPQHF. The rearrangement uses TRBV30 and TRBJ1-5; TRBD1 might be the D (5 bases). Trimming cost V 3 bases and J 5 bases, with 11 bases left between them. The CDR3 runs 13 residues. Germline CDR1 GTSNPN, CDR2 SVGIG (reference sequence).

This clonotype has only a few counts. This rearrangement joins TRBV3-1 to TRBJ2-2; 7 bases agree with TRBD2. V lost 2 bases and J lost 6; bases outside the gene matches: 6. The CDR3 consists of 15 residues. Germline lookup yields CDR1 LGHDT and CDR2 YNNKEL (reference sequence). The chain's CDR3 is CASSQRGGSSGELFF. Here the CDR3 DNA reads TGTGCCAGCAGCCAAAGGGGAGGGAGTTCCGGGGAGCTGTTTTTT.

This clonotype came up a few times. V is TRBV6-5 and J is TRBJ2-3; 8 bases are a match to TRBD2. Germline V gene sequence: CDR1 MNHEY, CDR2 SVGAGI. J was trimmed by 5 bases and V by 2 bases; bases with no gene match: 9. CDR3 length: 16 residues. The CDR3 loop is CASSYDTGGRVDTQYF. The CDR3 region has the DNA TGTGCCAGCAGTTACGACACGGGAGGGCGAGTAGATACGCAGTATTTT.

The chain employs TRBV7-8 and TRBJ1-1, with TRBD1 as a possible D gene (5 bases). Germline assignment: CDR1 SGHVS and CDR2 FQNEAQ. Trimming took off 7 bases at V and 4 bases at J, with 13 bases between the two ends. This CDR3 is built from 13 residues. CDR3 region: CASTPGRGTEAFF. The CDR3 bases are TGTGCCAGCACCCCGGGGCGAGGCACTGAAGCTTTCTTT.

This sequence joins TRBV6-5 and TRBJ2-1; the match to TRBD2 covers 8 bases. In germline, CDR1 is MNHEY, CDR2 SVGAGI. This CDR3 spans 15 amino acids. V trimming: 10 bases; J trimming: 5 bases; junction bases outside the gene matches: 13. The CDR3 DNA reads as TGTGCCACTAATGCGGGGCGGGGGGCCAACAATGAGCAGTTCTTC. It codes for CATNAGRGANNEQFF.

This clonotype was recorded a few times. This sequence joins TRBV24-1 and TRBJ2-3, with D unclear. Trimming pared 9 bases from V and 2 bases from J, leaving 17 bases between. Germline assignment: CDR1 KGHDR and CDR2 SFDVKD. The CDR3 spans 15 residues. The DNA for the CDR3 is TGTGCCACCGGTGGACGTGCCTTGAACACAGATACGCAGTATTTT. Residues: CATGGRALNTDTQYF.

V is TRBV7-3 and J is TRBJ2-3; tentative D call: TRBD1 (6 bases). Germline V gene sequence: CDR1 SGHTA, CDR2 FQGTGA. The V gene lost 5 bases and the J gene lost 2 bases, with 14 bases spanning the gap. The CDR3 sequence is 15 residues long. CDR3: CASSILGDNTDTQYF. The CDR3 DNA sequence: TGTGCCAGCAGCATACTAGGGGACAACACAGATACGCAGTATTTT.

This clonotype was found a few times. This chain uses TRBV7-2 with TRBJ2-2, with TRBD2 identical over 8 bases. The germline V gene has CDR1 SGHTA and CDR2 FQGNSA. J lost 1 base, V lost 3 bases, and 4 bases had no gene match. The CDR3 length is 16 residues. The chain's CDR3 is CASSFLAGVNTGELFF. As DNA, the CDR3 is TGTGCCAGCAGCTTTCTAGCGGGCGTGAACACCGGGGAGCTGTTTTTT.

This clonotype was picked up a small number of times. The chain uses TRBV20-1 and TRBJ1-5; TRBD1 agrees at 9 bases. The CDR3 sequence is 15 residues long. The J segment lost 9 bases and the V segment lost 3 bases, leaving 12 bases of the junction unmatched. Germline V CDR1 and CDR2: DFQATT, SNEGSKA (reference sequence). The DNA of the CDR3 is TGCAGTGCTAGTACTGGGACAGGGCCATGGTGGCCCCAGCATTTT. Translation gives CSASTGTGPWWPQHF.

The chain couples TRBV4-1 to TRBJ1-1, with D possibly TRBD1 on 6 matching bases. Germline V gene lookup returns CDR1 MGHRA and CDR2 YSYEKL. The CDR3 has 13 residues. Trimming cost V 7 bases and J 0 bases, with 9 bases left between them. This CDR3 reads CASTGAVNTEAFF. CDR3 coding DNA: TGCGCCAGCACAGGGGCGGTGAACACTGAAGCTTTCTTT.

The chain employs TRBV7-9 and TRBJ2-1; D gene unclear. CDR1 and CDR2 (germline): SEHNR, FQNEAQ (reference sequence). The CDR3 spans 17 residues. The V end was cut by 4 bases, the J end by 4 bases, with 20 bases between. The CDR3 coding sequence is TGTGCCAGCAGCTCCAGAGCTGATAGGACGGAATACAATGAGCAGTTCTTC. It translates to CASSSRADRTEYNEQFF.

The chain is built from TRBV7-2 and TRBJ2-1, with D uncertain. The CDR3 consists of 15 residues. CDR1 is SGHTA, CDR2 FQGNSA, per germline. V was trimmed by 1 base and J by 7 bases, leaving 14 bases between them. The CDR3 DNA reads TGTGCCAGCAGCTTAGACTTCCTTGACCGTAATGAGCAGTTCTTC. Translation gives CASSLDFLDRNEQFF.

The chain couples TRBV9 to TRBJ2-4, with TRBD2 identical over 11 bases. The CDR3 has 15 amino acids. With 2 bases clipped from V and 3 bases from J, the junction kept 1 base outside the gene matches. Per germline, CDR1 SGDLS and CDR2 YYNGEE. CDR3 nucleotide sequence: TGTGCCAGCAGCGTGACTAGCGGGAACAAAAACATTCAGTACTTC. Its translation: CASSVTSGNKNIQYF. The variable domain in full, with the rest retrieved from reference TRBV9 and TRBJ2-4, is DSGVTQTPKHLITATGQRVTLRCSPRSGDLSVYWYQQSLDQGLQFLIQYYNGEERAKGNILERFSAQQFPDLHSELNLSSLELGDSALYFCASSVTSGNKNIQYFGAGTRLSVL.

The V call is TRBV5-1, the J call TRBJ1-1; 10 positions match TRBD1. Germline assignment: CDR1 SGHRS and CDR2 YFSETQ. The J segment lost 5 bases and the V segment lost 4 bases, leaving 5 bases of the junction unmatched. The CDR3 contains 14 residues. The CDR3 sequence is CASSMDRGETEAFF. The CDR3 DNA is TGCGCCAGCAGCATGGACAGGGGGGAAACTGAAGCTTTCTTT. Supplemented by reference TRBV5-1 and TRBJ1-1, the full variable domain reads KAGVTQTPRYLIKTRGQQVTLSCSPISGHRSVSWYQQTPGQGLQFLFEYFSETQRNKGNFPGRFSGRQFSNSRSEMNVSTLELGDSALYLCASSMDRGETEAFFGQGTRLTVV.

This clonotype was detected a few times. This chain joins TRBV28 and TRBJ1-5; 9 bases map to TRBD1. With 5 bases clipped from V and 2 bases from J, the junction kept 4 bases outside the gene matches. Germline V lookup: CDR1 MDHEN, CDR2 SYDVKM. The length of the CDR3 is 15 residues. The CDR3 loop reads CASSRRDRGNQPQHF. CDR3 nucleotide sequence: TGTGCCAGCAGTCGCCGGGACAGGGGCAATCAGCCCCAGCATTTT.

This chain connects TRBV9 to TRBJ2-7; TRBD2 might be the D (6 bases). Looked up from germline, CDR1 is SGDLS and CDR2 is YYNGEE. The CDR3 is made up of 15 amino acids. V lost 3 bases and J lost 0, with 13 bases in between. In DNA form, the CDR3 reads TGTGCCAGCAGCGCCGGCGGGATAAGCTCCTACGAGCAGTACTTC. Translation gives CASSAGGISSYEQYF. Full variable domain (remainder filled in from reference TRBV9 and TRBJ2-7): DSGVTQTPKHLITATGQRVTLRCSPRSGDLSVYWYQQSLDQGLQFLIQYYNGEERAKGNILERFSAQQFPDLHSELNLSSLELGDSALYFCASSAGGISSYEQYFGPGTRLTVT.

This clonotype was picked up a small number of times. V usage is TRBV4-1 and J usage is TRBJ1-6; D is uncertain. The CDR3 totals 12 residues. In germline, CDR1 is MGHRA, CDR2 YSYEKL. V dropped 5 bases and J dropped 9 bases, with 8 bases sitting between them. In nucleotides, the CDR3 is TGCGCCAGCAGCTACCTGGGTTCACCCCTCCACTTT. Its protein is CASSYLGSPLHF.

This rearrangement joins TRBV6-2 or TRBV6-3 to TRBJ2-1; no definite D call. With 5 bases removed from V and 5 bases from J, the gap between germline ends came to 7 bases. CDR3 size: 12 residues. The V gene's germline CDR1 is MNHEY and CDR2 SVGEGT. CDR3 sequence (DNA): TGTGCCAGCAGTAGGCGCCACAATGAGCAGTTCTTC. This codes for CASSRRHNEQFF.

This clonotype has at least ten counts. This rearrangement joins TRBV9 to TRBJ1-6, with 9 bases matching TRBD1. The trim removed 4 bases at V and 10 bases at J, leaving 9 bases unmatched. The V gene's germline CDR1 is SGDLS and CDR2 YYNGEE. This CDR3 is 15 amino acids long. CDR3 nucleotide sequence: TGTGCCAGCAGCTACCGGGACAGGGTCGGCTCACCCCTCCACTTT. The encoded protein is CASSYRDRVGSPLHF.

The V gene is TRBV7-3, the J gene TRBJ2-3; a weak D match, TRBD1 (5 bases). There are 17 residues in the CDR3. V dropped 0 bases and J dropped 2 bases, with 15 bases sitting between them. In germline, CDR1 is SGHTA, CDR2 FQGTGA. This CDR3 is CASSLTRTYAITDTQYF. DNA of the CDR3: TGTGCCAGCAGCTTAACTCGGACATATGCAATCACAGATACGCAGTATTTT.

The V gene is TRBV5-4, the J gene TRBJ2-2; D may be TRBD1 or TRBD2 (5 bases each). The CDR3 is 14 amino acids. CDR1 is SGHNT, CDR2 YYREEE, per germline (reference sequence). With 9 bases removed from V and 0 bases from J, the gap between germline ends came to 12 bases. The CDR3: CATFEGPNTGELFF. CDR3 nucleotides: TGTGCCACCTTCGAGGGACCGAACACCGGGGAGCTGTTTTTT.

The rearrangement links TRBV28 to TRBJ1-1; D perhaps matches TRBD1 (6 bases). This CDR3 is built from 14 residues. Germline V gene data show CDR1 as MDHEN and CDR2 as SYDVKM. V lost 4 bases, J lost 7 bases, and 16 bases lay in between. The CDR3 sequence is CASSSPQGPNEAFF. For the CDR3, the DNA is TGTGCCAGCAGTTCTCCACAGGGACCCAATGAAGCTTTCTTT. Filled out from reference TRBV28 and TRBJ1-1, the complete variable domain reads DVKVTQSSRYLVKRTGEKVFLECVQDMDHENMFWYRQDPGLGLRLIYFSYDVKMKEKGDIPEGYSVSREKKERFSLILESASTNQTSMYLCASSSPQGPNEAFFGQGTRLTVV.

The chain links TRBV11-3 to TRBJ2-1; 9 positions agree with TRBD2. Germline assignment: CDR1 SGHNT and CDR2 YENEEA. With V trimmed by 0 bases and J by 4 bases, 7 bases remained unmatched. The length of the CDR3 is 17 residues. CDR3 sequence (DNA): TGTGCCAGCAGCTTAGACATAGCGGGAGTTAGTTACAATGAGCAGTTCTTC. As protein: CASSLDIAGVSYNEQFF.

The table lists this clonotype with a few counts. CDR3 protein: CASSQVSRTSKFF. The CDR3 nucleotides are TGTGCCAGCAGCCAAGTTTCAAGGACTAGTAAGTTCTTC. The chain carries TRBV3-1 and TRBJ2-1; TRBD2 aligns across 7 bases. The V and J ends lost 1 base and 14 bases, in that order; junction bases with no gene match: 8. The CDR3 contains 13 residues. The germline gives CDR1 LGHDT, CDR2 YNNKEL (reference sequence).

This sequence joins TRBV10-3 and TRBJ2-7; 11 bases match TRBD2. Germline lookup yields CDR1 ENHRY and CDR2 SYGVKD. The CDR3 totals 18 residues. V was pared by 0 bases and J by 1 base, with 8 bases of the junction left unmatched. The CDR3 reads CAISESKLAGGISYEQYF. DNA of the CDR3: TGTGCCATCAGTGAGTCGAAATTAGCGGGAGGGATTTCCTACGAGCAGTACTTC.